This passage covers 22 T cell receptor beta chains from one sample sequenced in a study of tumor-infiltrating lymphocytes in glioblastoma multiforme (dated by TCRdb to between 2016 and 2019). TCRdb names Illumina HiSeq 2500 as the instrument used. TCRB libraries were constructed from RNA through three rounds of nested multiplex PCR following a modified ARM-PCR protocol with multiple V-beta primers and a C-beta primer. The public reads were reanalyzed by TCRdb: fastp trimming at Q25, MiXCR alignment, in-frame beta chains only. Here each entry gathers all rows of one CDR3 protein and keeps the most common genes and DNA. This sample gives more than 12,000 distinct CDR3 sequences in total; roughly 70% of them show up just once. The ten top clones hold around 48% of the sample. The sample comprised brain tumor tissue. The source of these receptors is a male donor with glioblastoma.

V usage is TRBV20-1 and J usage is TRBJ1-1; perhaps TRBD1 as D (5 bases). Germline-derived CDR1 and CDR2 are DFQATT and SNEGSKA (reference sequence). The CDR3 has 15 residues. The V gene lost 6 bases and the J gene lost 0 bases, with 17 bases spanning the gap. The CDR3 coding sequence is TGCAGTGCCACGCAGTCCGGGGGGATGAACACTGAAGCTTTCTTT. This translates into CSATQSGGMNTEAFF.

This clonotype was detected only a few times. At one boundary the junction diverges from the germline segment, which might be a read error. This chain connects TRBV28 to TRBJ2-7, with no clear D. This CDR3 region has 13 residues. Germline V gives CDR1 MDHEN, CDR2 SYDVKM. This chain's CDR3 is CASNYSDSYEQYF. The DNA for the CDR3 is TGTGCTAGCAATTACTCGGACTCCTACGAGCAGTACTTC.

This clonotype was seen ten or more times. The J gene is TRBJ2-3, the V gene TRBV28, with TRBD2 identical over 10 bases. V lost 4 bases to trimming and J lost 0 bases; unmatched junction nucleotides: 4. This CDR3 contains 16 residues. Germline CDR1 and CDR2: MDHEN and SYDVKM. The CDR3 DNA reads as TGTGCCAGCAGTTCGCTGACTAGCGGGAGCACAGATACGCAGTATTTT. Amino acids: CASSSLTSGSTDTQYF.

The chain has TRBV11-3 and TRBJ2-4; D tentatively fits TRBD1 or TRBD2 (5 bases each). V was cut by 3 bases and J by 0 bases, with 18 bases left in between. The CDR3 totals 18 residues. CDR1 and CDR2 from the germline V gene are SGHNT and YENEEA. The CDR3 is CASSLRAIRGLAKNIQYF. The CDR3 bases are TGTGCCAGCAGCTTGCGGGCCATACGGGGCTTAGCCAAAAACATTCAGTACTTC.

This clonotype occurred a few times. The chain combines TRBV11-1 with TRBJ2-1; D may be TRBD2 (6 bases). The germline V gene encodes CDR1 SGHAT and CDR2 FQDESV (reference sequence). Trimming stripped 5 bases from V and 3 bases from J, with 14 bases between. The CDR3 loop spans 15 amino acids. The CDR3 region has the DNA TGTGCCAGCAGCCCCGGACGGGAGAACTACAATGAGCAGTTCTTC. This encodes CASSPGRENYNEQFF.

A remark on this clonotype: One end of the junction does not line up with germline, which may come from a read error. V is TRBV5-5 and J is TRBJ1-2, with D hard to call. This CDR3 has 13 residues. Germline V lookup: CDR1 SGHKS, CDR2 YYEKEE (reference sequence). CDR3 nucleotides: TGTGCCAGCAGCTCAGGATACCACTATGGCTACGCATTC. This encodes CASSSGYHYGYAF. The full variable domain, with the rest looked up from reference TRBV5-5 and TRBJ1-2, is DAGVTQSPTHLIKTRGQQVTLRCSPISGHKSVSWYQQVLGQGPQFIFQYYEKEERGRGNFPDRFSARQFPNYSSELNVNALLLGDSALYLCASSSGYHYGYAFGSGTRLTVV.

V and J are TRBV20-1 and TRBJ2-1; 7 bases map to TRBD1. Germline values: CDR1 DFQATT, CDR2 SNEGSKA (reference sequence). Trimming at V came to 6 bases and at J to 6 bases, leaving 8 bases not matched to a gene. This CDR3 is 13 amino acids long. Here the CDR3 reads CSAPRGQINEQFF. CDR3 bases: TGCAGTGCACCGAGGGGACAGATCAATGAGCAGTTCTTC.

The chain recombines TRBV20-1 with TRBJ2-1; a possible D gene is TRBD2 (5 bases). The ends were cut back, 3 bases at V and 8 bases at J, with 23 bases in the middle. Germline V gene lookup returns CDR1 DFQATT and CDR2 SNEGSKA (reference sequence). This CDR3 spans 16 amino acids. CDR3 sequence (DNA): TGCAGTGCTAGCTCCGGGGAACTAATGGGCAACTATGAGCAGTTCTTC. Translated: CSASSGELMGNYEQFF.

In its sample, this clonotype was seen once. This chain joins TRBV11-2 and TRBJ2-1; either TRBD1 or TRBD2 may supply D (5 bases each). The germline V and J ends were trimmed by 1 base and 11 bases, with 21 bases remaining between them. The CDR3 is 16 residues long. Per germline, CDR1 SGHAT and CDR2 FQNNGV. The CDR3 region is CASSLADGTSHSKQFF. In DNA, the CDR3 is TGTGCCAGCAGCTTAGCGGATGGGACCTCCCACAGTAAGCAGTTCTTC.

This clonotype was recorded a few times. The J gene is TRBJ2-7, the V gene TRBV11-2; 8 bases fit TRBD2. With V trimmed by 4 bases and J by 0 bases, 2 bases remained unmatched. The CDR3 loop spans 14 amino acids. Germline V gene data show CDR1 as SGHAT and CDR2 as FQNNGV. CDR3 bases: TGTGCCAGCAGCTCCGGGACTAGCTCCTACGAGCAGTACTTC. Amino acid sequence: CASSSGTSSYEQYF.

The chain has TRBV11-2 and TRBJ1-1; D not certain. V gave up 1 base and J gave up 0 bases, with 3 bases separating them. CDR3 size: 13 residues. The germline CDR1 and CDR2 sequences are SGHAT and FQNNGV. Here the CDR3 reads CASSLGLNTEAFF. The CDR3 nucleotides read TGTGCCAGCAGCTTAGGACTGAACACTGAAGCTTTCTTT.

The gene calls are TRBV6-1 and TRBJ2-5; D remains unclear. The germline V gene encodes CDR1 MNHNS and CDR2 SASEGT. Trimming cost V 7 bases and J 0 bases, with 9 bases left between them. The CDR3 runs 13 residues. CDR3 sequence: CASTPPNQETQYF. In DNA, the CDR3 is TGTGCCAGCACGCCCCCAAACCAAGAGACCCAGTACTTC.

The chain employs TRBV11-2 and TRBJ2-2; possible D gene TRBD2, 5 bases. The germline V gene has CDR1 SGHAT and CDR2 FQNNGV. This CDR3 has 12 amino acids. Trimming cost V 10 bases and J 5 bases, with 11 bases left between them. This CDR3 reads CAISLGTGELFF. Written as DNA, the CDR3 is TGTGCCATATCACTAGGGACCGGGGAGCTGTTTTTT.

Note on this clonotype: A junction boundary mismatches the germline segment, possibly from a read error. The rearrangement joins TRBV7-9 to TRBJ2-5; no clear D gene. The CDR3 contains 14 residues. The germline V gene encodes CDR1 SEHNR and CDR2 FQNEAQ (reference sequence). The CDR3 bases are TGTGCCAGCAGCACCCCCTCTTCTCAAGAGACCCGGTACTTC. Residues: CASSTPSSQETRYF.

There are a few counts of this clonotype. This chain uses TRBV6-1 with TRBJ2-6; no clear D gene. The CDR3 length is 13 residues. The germline V and J ends were trimmed by 7 bases and 3 bases, with 7 bases remaining between them. Germline V gives CDR1 MNHNS, CDR2 SASEGT. CDR3 loop: CASNLNGANVLTF. The CDR3 DNA reads TGTGCCAGCAATCTGAATGGGGCCAACGTCCTGACTTTC.

For this clonotype: Germline and junction disagree at one end, which may indicate a read error. This chain connects TRBV11-3 to TRBJ2-3; D gene unclear. The closer fit of TRBJ1-5 to the DNA end suggests the J call may be wrong. There are 12 residues in the CDR3. From germline, CDR1 is SGHNT and CDR2 YENEEA. CDR3 residues: CASSLVPDTQHF. The CDR3 DNA reads TGTGCTAGCAGCTTAGTCCCAGACACGCAGCATTTT.

This chain links TRBV6-6 with TRBJ2-1; D unresolved. The CDR3 is 11 amino acids. The V end lost 5 bases, the J end lost 6 bases, and 5 bases lay between the germline ends. Germline CDR1 MNHNY, CDR2 SVGAGI (reference sequence). The CDR3 DNA reads as TGTGCCAGCAGTCCCCGCAATGAGCAGTTCTTC. Translated: CASSPRNEQFF.

The rearrangement links TRBV11-2 to TRBJ2-7; 9 bases align to TRBD1. The CDR3 has 15 amino acids. Per germline, CDR1 SGHAT and CDR2 FQNNGV. The junction had 10 bases not matched to a gene; V was cut back by 4 bases and J by 6 bases. The CDR3 region has the DNA TGTGCCAGCAGCTCTCCCGGGACAGGGTTCCCCGAGCAGTACTTC. Translation gives CASSSPGTGFPEQYF.

The chain combines TRBV11-2 with TRBJ1-6, with 8 bases lining up with TRBD1. Losses at the gene ends were 5 bases for V and 14 bases for J; bases not matched to a gene: 8. CDR1 SGHAT and CDR2 FQNNGV come from the germline V gene. CDR3 length equals 13 residues. CDR3 sequence (DNA): TGTGCCAGCAGCCGGGACAGGCGGGGAACCCTCCACTTT. Translation: CASSRDRRGTLHF.

This clonotype was detected ten times or more. The V call is TRBV28, the J call TRBJ1-2, with 7 bases fitting TRBD1. V gave up 6 bases and J gave up 7 bases; unmatched junction bases: 8. The germline V gene has CDR1 MDHEN and CDR2 SYDVKM. This CDR3 has 13 amino acids. CDR3 residues: CASRTSDRAGYTF. The CDR3 nucleotides are TGTGCCAGCAGGACCTCCGACAGGGCTGGCTACACCTTC.

The V and J genes are TRBV4-2 and TRBJ2-3, with D hard to call. Trimming removed 4 bases from V and 1 base from J, with 12 bases in between. The CDR3 has 15 amino acids. CDR1 and CDR2 (germline): LGHNA, YNFKEQ. Here the CDR3 reads CASSRPVAGTDTQYF. CDR3 sequence (DNA): TGTGCCAGCAGCCGTCCGGTAGCTGGCACAGATACGCAGTATTTT.

The genes are TRBV6-5 and TRBJ2-7; D is ambiguous. The CDR3 consists of 15 residues. CDR1 and CDR2 from the germline V gene are MNHEY and SVGAGI. The V and J ends lost 2 bases and 4 bases respectively, with 15 bases between them. CDR3 bases: TGTGCCAGCAGTTACGGTCGGGTGGTAAGGTACGAGCAGTACTTC. This translates into CASSYGRVVRYEQYF.